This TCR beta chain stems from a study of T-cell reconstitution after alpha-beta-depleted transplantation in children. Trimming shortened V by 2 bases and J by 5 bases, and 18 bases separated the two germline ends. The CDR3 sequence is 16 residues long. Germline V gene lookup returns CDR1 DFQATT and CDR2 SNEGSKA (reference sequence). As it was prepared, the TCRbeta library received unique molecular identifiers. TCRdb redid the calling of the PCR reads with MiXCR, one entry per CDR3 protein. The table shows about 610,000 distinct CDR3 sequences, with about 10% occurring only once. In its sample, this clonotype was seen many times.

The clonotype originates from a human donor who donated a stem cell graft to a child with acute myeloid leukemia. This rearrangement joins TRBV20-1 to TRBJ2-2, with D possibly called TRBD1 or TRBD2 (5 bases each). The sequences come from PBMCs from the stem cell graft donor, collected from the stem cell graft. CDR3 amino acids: CSARSRVMRETGELFF. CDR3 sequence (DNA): TGCAGTGCTAGATCCAGGGTAATGAGGGAGACCGGGGAGCTGTTTTTT.